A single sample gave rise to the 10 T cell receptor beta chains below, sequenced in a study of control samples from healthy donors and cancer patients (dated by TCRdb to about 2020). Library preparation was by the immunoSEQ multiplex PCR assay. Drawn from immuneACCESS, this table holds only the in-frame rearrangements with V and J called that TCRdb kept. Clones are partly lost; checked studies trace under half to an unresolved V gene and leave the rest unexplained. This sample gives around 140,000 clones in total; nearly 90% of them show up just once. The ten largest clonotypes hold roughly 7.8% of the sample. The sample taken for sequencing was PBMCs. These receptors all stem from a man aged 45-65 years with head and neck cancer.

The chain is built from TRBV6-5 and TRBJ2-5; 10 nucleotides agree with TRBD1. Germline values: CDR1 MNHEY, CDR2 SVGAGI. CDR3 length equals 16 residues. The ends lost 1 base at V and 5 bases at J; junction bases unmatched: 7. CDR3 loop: CASSYLGQGLGETQYF. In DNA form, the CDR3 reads TGTGCCAGCAGTTACTTGGGACAGGGGCTTGGGGAGACCCAGTACTTC.

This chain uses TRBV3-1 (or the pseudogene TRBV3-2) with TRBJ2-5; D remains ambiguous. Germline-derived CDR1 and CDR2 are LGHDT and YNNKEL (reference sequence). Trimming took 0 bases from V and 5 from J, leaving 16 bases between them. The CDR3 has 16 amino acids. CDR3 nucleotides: TGTGCCAGCAGCCAAGAGGGGATCTCCGTCCGGGAGACCCAGTACTTC. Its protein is CASSQEGISVRETQYF.

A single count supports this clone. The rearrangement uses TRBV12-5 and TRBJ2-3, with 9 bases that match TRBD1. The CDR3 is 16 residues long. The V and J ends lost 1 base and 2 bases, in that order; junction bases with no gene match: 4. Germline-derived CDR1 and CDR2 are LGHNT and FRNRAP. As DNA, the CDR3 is TGTGCTAGTGGTTTGGCCGGGACAGGGAACACAGATACGCAGTATTTT. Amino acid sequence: CASGLAGTGNTDTQYF.

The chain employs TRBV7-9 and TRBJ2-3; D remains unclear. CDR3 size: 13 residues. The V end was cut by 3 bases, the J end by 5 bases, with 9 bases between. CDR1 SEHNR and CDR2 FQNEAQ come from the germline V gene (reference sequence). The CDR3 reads CASSLPGEDTQYF. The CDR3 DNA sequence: TGTGCCAGCAGCTTGCCCGGCGAAGATACGCAGTATTTT. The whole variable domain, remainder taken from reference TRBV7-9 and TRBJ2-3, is DTGVSQNPRHKITKRGQNVTFRCDPISEHNRLYWYRQTLGQGPEFLTYFQNEAQLEKSRLLSDRFSAERPKGSFSTLEIQRTEQGDSAMYLCASSLPGEDTQYFGPGTRLTVL.

The CDR3 DNA reads TGTGCCAGCAGCCCTCGCCTAGCGGGGGTCTCCTACGAGCAGTACTTC. As protein: CASSPRLAGVSYEQYF. The chain recombines TRBV11-2 with TRBJ2-7, with 10 bases lining up with TRBD2. The CDR3 has 16 amino acids. Germline V CDR1 and CDR2: SGHAT, FQNNGV. V trimming: 5 bases; J trimming: 0 bases; junction bases outside the gene matches: 7. The full variable domain, with the rest looked up from reference TRBV11-2 and TRBJ2-7, is EAGVAQSPRYKIIEKRQSVAFWCNPISGHATLYWYQQILGQGPKLLIQFQNNGVVDDSQLPKDRFSAERLKGVDSTLKIQPAKLEDSAVYLCASSPRLAGVSYEQYFGPGTRLTVT.

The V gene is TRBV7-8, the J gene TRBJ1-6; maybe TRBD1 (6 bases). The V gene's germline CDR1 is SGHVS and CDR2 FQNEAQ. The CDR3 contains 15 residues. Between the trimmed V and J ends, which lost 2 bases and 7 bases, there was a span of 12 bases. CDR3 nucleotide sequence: TGTGCCAGCAGCTTAATGGGGACAATCAATTCACCCCTCCACTTT. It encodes CASSLMGTINSPLHF. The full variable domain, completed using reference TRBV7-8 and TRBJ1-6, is GAGVSQSPRYKVAKRGQDVALRCDPISGHVSLFWYQQALGQGPEFLTYFQNEAQLDKSGLPSDRFFAERPEGSVSTLKIQRTQQEDSAVYLCASSLMGTINSPLHFGNGTRLTVT.

The CDR3 reads CSATGGDEKLFF. The CDR3 DNA sequence: TGCAGCGCGACAGGGGGCGATGAAAAACTGTTTTTT. V usage is TRBV29-1 and J usage is TRBJ1-4; 10 bases match TRBD1. The CDR3 loop spans 12 amino acids. CDR1 and CDR2 from the germline V gene are SQVTM and ANQGSEA. After removal of 7 bases from V and 6 bases from J, the junction contained 2 bases not matched to a gene.

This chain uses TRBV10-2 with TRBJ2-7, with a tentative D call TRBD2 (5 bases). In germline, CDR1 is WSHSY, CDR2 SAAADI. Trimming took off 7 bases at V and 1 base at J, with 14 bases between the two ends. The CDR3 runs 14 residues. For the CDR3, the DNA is TGCGCCAGCATAGACGAGGGCCCGTCCTACGAGCAGTACTTC. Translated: CASIDEGPSYEQYF.

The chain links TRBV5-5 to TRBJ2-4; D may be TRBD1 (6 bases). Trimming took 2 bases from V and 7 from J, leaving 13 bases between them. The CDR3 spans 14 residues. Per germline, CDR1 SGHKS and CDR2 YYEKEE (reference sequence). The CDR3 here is CASSFWGLENIQYF. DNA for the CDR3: TGTGCCAGCAGCTTCTGGGGGCTAGAGAACATTCAGTACTTC.

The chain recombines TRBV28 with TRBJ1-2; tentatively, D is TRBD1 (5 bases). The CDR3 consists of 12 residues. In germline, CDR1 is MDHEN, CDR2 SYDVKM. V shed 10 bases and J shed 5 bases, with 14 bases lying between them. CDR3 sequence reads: CATRAGGYGYTF. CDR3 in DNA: TGTGCCACCAGGGCCGGAGGGTATGGCTACACCTTC.